These T cell receptor beta chains were read from a single sample in a study of identical twins. One entry per CDR3 protein, called by TCRdb with MiXCR from the 5' RACE reads. The sample holds approximately 700,000 distinct CDR3 sequences, roughly 18% seen once. This sample was shared with a second study, whose subject was T cells expressing NK-cell markers.

Sequenced material: PBMCs. The origin of the receptors is a young woman in good health. Each CDR3 is given with its conserved first and last residue. The order of the fields is J gene, clone size, V gene, D gene, CDR3 protein, CDR3 DNA. A D gene is named only where the DNA matches it firmly. Expanded clones get a size class; other rows say once, few or many, or leave the size out.

j_gene: TRBJ2-3
abundance: .
v_gene: TRBV6-1
d_gene: .
CDR3aa: CASTPIPGGPDTQYF
CDR3nt: TGTGCCAGCACCCCGATACCGGGTGGGCCGGATACGCAGTATTTT

j_gene: TRBJ2-7
abundance: few
v_gene: TRBV10-2
d_gene: .
CDR3aa: CASSPIYEQYF
CDR3nt: TGCGCCAGCAGTCCGATTTACGAGCAGTACTTC

j_gene: TRBJ2-1
abundance: .
v_gene: TRBV29-1
d_gene: .
CDR3aa: CSVEYNEQFF
CDR3nt: TGCAGCGTTGAATACAATGAGCAGTTCTTC

j_gene: TRBJ2-1
abundance: .
v_gene: TRBV4-2
d_gene: TRBD2
CDR3aa: CASSQEAGTSGGAWNEQFF
CDR3nt: TGTGCCAGCAGCCAAGAAGCCGGGACTAGCGGGGGGGCATGGAATGAGCAGTTCTTC

j_gene: TRBJ1-2
abundance: few
v_gene: TRBV20-1
d_gene: .
CDR3aa: CSATDSEYGYTF
CDR3nt: TGCAGTGCGACGGACAGTGAATATGGCTACACCTTC

j_gene: TRBJ2-3
abundance: .
v_gene: TRBV11-2
d_gene: TRBD2
CDR3aa: CASSLWASGDTDTQYF
CDR3nt: TGTGCCAGCAGCTTATGGGCTAGCGGGGACACAGATACGCAGTATTTT

j_gene: TRBJ2-3
abundance: .
v_gene: TRBV20-1
d_gene: .
CDR3aa: CSVPGPDTQYF
CDR3nt: TGCAGTGTTCCTGGACCAGATACGCAGTATTTT

j_gene: TRBJ2-7
abundance: .
v_gene: TRBV20-1
d_gene: TRBD2
CDR3aa: CSARKSGGGYEQYF
CDR3nt: TGCAGTGCTAGAAAAAGCGGGGGGGGTTACGAGCAGTACTTC

j_gene: TRBJ2-7
abundance: .
v_gene: TRBV7-9
d_gene: .
CDR3aa: CASSFGGTLDEQYF
CDR3nt: TGTGCCAGCAGCTTCGGCGGTACTCTGGACGAGCAGTACTTC

j_gene: TRBJ2-7
abundance: few
v_gene: TRBV15
d_gene: TRBD1
CDR3aa: CATSRGTGSSYEQYF
CDR3nt: TGTGCCACCAGCAGAGGGACAGGTAGCTCCTACGAGCAGTACTTC

j_gene: TRBJ2-3
abundance: .
v_gene: TRBV9
d_gene: TRBD2
CDR3aa: CASSVDSGLAGMTDTQYF
CDR3nt: TGTGCCAGCAGCGTAGACTCAGGACTAGCGGGAATGACAGATACGCAGTATTTT

j_gene: TRBJ2-5
abundance: few
v_gene: TRBV27
d_gene: TRBD2
CDR3aa: CASSPLAGGQETQYF
CDR3nt: TGTGCCAGCAGTCCCTTAGCGGGAGGGCAAGAGACCCAGTACTTC

j_gene: TRBJ2-7
abundance: .
v_gene: TRBV20-1
d_gene: .
CDR3aa: CSAMVGGYYYEQYF
CDR3nt: TGCAGTGCTATGGTAGGAGGCTATTACTACGAGCAGTACTTC

j_gene: TRBJ1-2
abundance: .
v_gene: TRBV11-1
d_gene: .
CDR3aa: CASSLRPGEGASGVYGYTF
CDR3nt: TGTGCCAGCAGCTTACGTCCAGGGGAGGGTGCTTCGGGCGTATATGGCTACACCTTC

j_gene: TRBJ1-3
abundance: few
v_gene: TRBV25-1
d_gene: TRBD1
CDR3aa: CASSGTGITIYF
CDR3nt: TGTGCCAGCAGTGGGACAGGGATCACCATATATTTT

j_gene: TRBJ2-2
abundance: .
v_gene: TRBV20-1
d_gene: .
CDR3aa: CSARDRAEQNTGELFF
CDR3nt: TGCAGTGCTAGAGATCGAGCGGAGCAAAACACCGGGGAGCTGTTTTTT

j_gene: TRBJ1-2
abundance: few
v_gene: TRBV10-3
d_gene: TRBD1
CDR3aa: CAISAFPDRGHGYTF
CDR3nt: TGTGCCATCAGTGCCTTTCCCGACAGGGGGCATGGCTACACCTTC

j_gene: TRBJ1-1
abundance: many
v_gene: TRBV6-4
d_gene: .
CDR3aa: CASSIEENTEAFF
CDR3nt: TGTGCCAGCAGTATAGAGGAGAACACTGAAGCTTTCTTT

j_gene: TRBJ2-1
abundance: many
v_gene: TRBV12-3/TRBV12-4
d_gene: .
CDR3aa: CASSLGGPNNEQFF
CDR3nt: TGTGCCAGCAGTTTGGGCGGGCCCAACAATGAGCAGTTCTTC

j_gene: TRBJ1-2
abundance: many
v_gene: TRBV12-3/TRBV12-4
d_gene: TRBD1
CDR3aa: CASSAGTGRGRGGYTF
CDR3nt: TGTGCCAGCAGTGCCGGGACAGGGCGAGGCAGGGGTGGCTACACCTTC

j_gene: TRBJ2-5
abundance: .
v_gene: TRBV5-4
d_gene: .
CDR3aa: CASSWEAETQYF
CDR3nt: TGTGCCAGCAGCTGGGAGGCGGAGACCCAGTACTTC

j_gene: TRBJ2-1
abundance: .
v_gene: TRBV20-1
d_gene: .
CDR3aa: CRSGPQIVEQFF
CDR3nt: TGCAGATCCGGGCCCCAAATCGTTGAGCAGTTCTTC

j_gene: TRBJ2-4
abundance: .
v_gene: TRBV7-2
d_gene: TRBD2
CDR3aa: CASSFRLAGVSNIQYF
CDR3nt: TGTGCCAGCAGCTTCCGACTAGCGGGAGTAAGCAACATTCAGTACTTC

j_gene: TRBJ1-4
abundance: few
v_gene: TRBV20-1
d_gene: .
CDR3aa: CSARGASATNEKLFF
CDR3nt: TGCAGTGCGAGGGGGGCGTCTGCAACTAATGAAAAACTGTTTTTT

j_gene: TRBJ2-3
abundance: many
v_gene: TRBV7-3
d_gene: TRBD1
CDR3aa: CASSPDRTIGNTQYF
CDR3nt: TGTGCCAGCAGCCCGGACAGGACGATAGGCAATACGCAGTATTTT

j_gene: TRBJ2-2
abundance: .
v_gene: TRBV12-3/TRBV12-4
d_gene: .
CDR3aa: CASSLAGAPGELFF
CDR3nt: TGTGCCAGCAGTTTAGCGGGCGCGCCCGGGGAGCTGTTTTTT

j_gene: TRBJ2-6
abundance: few
v_gene: TRBV30
d_gene: .
CDR3aa: CAWAAAGANVLTF
CDR3nt: TGTGCCTGGGCCGCAGCTGGGGCCAACGTCCTGACTTTC

j_gene: TRBJ1-4
abundance: few
v_gene: TRBV4-3
d_gene: TRBD1
CDR3aa: CASSPSPGQANEKLFF
CDR3nt: TGCGCCAGCAGCCCCTCGCCGGGACAGGCTAATGAAAAACTGTTTTTT

j_gene: TRBJ2-1
abundance: once
v_gene: TRBV5-1
d_gene: TRBD1
CDR3aa: CASSPGTVINEQFF
CDR3nt: TGCGCCAGCAGCCCCGGGACAGTGATCAATGAGCAGTTCTTC

j_gene: TRBJ2-1
abundance: once
v_gene: TRBV5-5
d_gene: .
CDR3aa: CASSLQRASSYNEQFF
CDR3nt: TGTGCCAGCAGCTTGCAGCGGGCGAGCTCCTACAATGAGCAGTTCTTC

j_gene: TRBJ2-1
abundance: .
v_gene: TRBV7-3
d_gene: .
CDR3aa: CASSRGGGVRNEQFF
CDR3nt: TGTGCCAGCAGTCGTGGAGGGGGGGTTAGAAATGAGCAGTTCTTC

j_gene: TRBJ1-1
abundance: .
v_gene: TRBV3-1
d_gene: .
CDR3aa: CASRGPWNTEAFF
CDR3nt: TGTGCCAGCAGGGGACCTTGGAACACTGAAGCTTTCTTT

j_gene: TRBJ2-3
abundance: few
v_gene: TRBV11-2
d_gene: .
CDR3aa: CASSPELGVGTDTQYF
CDR3nt: TGTGCCAGCAGTCCAGAACTAGGGGTGGGCACAGATACGCAGTATTTT

j_gene: TRBJ2-1
abundance: .
v_gene: TRBV6-1
d_gene: TRBD2
CDR3aa: CASSTGLAGGPYNEQFF
CDR3nt: TGTGCCAGCAGTACGGGACTAGCGGGAGGCCCCTACAATGAGCAGTTCTTC

j_gene: TRBJ2-7
abundance: few
v_gene: TRBV12-3/TRBV12-4
d_gene: TRBD2
CDR3aa: CASSSTGGSGEQYF
CDR3nt: TGTGCCAGCAGTTCAACGGGAGGTTCGGGGGAGCAGTACTTC

j_gene: TRBJ2-3
abundance: .
v_gene: TRBV14
d_gene: TRBD2
CDR3aa: CASSQDLGTREYF
CDR3nt: TGTGCCAGCAGCCAAGACCTCGGGACTAGGGAGTATTTT

j_gene: TRBJ2-1
abundance: few
v_gene: TRBV12-3/TRBV12-4
d_gene: .
CDR3aa: CASSFWGPGNNEQFF
CDR3nt: TGTGCCAGCAGTTTTTGGGGGCCAGGGAACAATGAGCAGTTCTTC

j_gene: TRBJ2-3
abundance: .
v_gene: TRBV20-1
d_gene: .
CDR3aa: CSARGLIGTQYF
CDR3nt: TGCAGTGCTAGGGGACTGATAGGTACGCAGTATTTT

j_gene: TRBJ2-7
abundance: .
v_gene: TRBV29-1
d_gene: .
CDR3aa: CSVPVPGSGEQYF
CDR3nt: TGCAGCGTTCCTGTCCCAGGGTCGGGGGAGCAGTACTTC